This TCR beta chain is from a study of OX40 agonist ivuxolimab in advanced cancers. Profiling relied on immunoSEQ multiplex PCR, and the TCRdb table lists in-frame clones only, not all of them. The data contain 25,000 to 40,000 clones, approximately 88% of them seen just once; the ten biggest clones take up roughly 12%. The table lists this clone with a count of one. CDR3 length: 18 amino acids. Looked up from germline, CDR1 is SGHDN and CDR2 is FVKESK. With 0 bases clipped from V and 4 bases from J, the junction kept 12 bases outside the gene matches. This TCR was sampled from an adult with an advanced solid tumor such as melanoma, head and neck, liver or kidney cancer. The sequencing here drew on CD4+ or CD8+ T cells sorted from blood, taken in a trial of the OX40 agonist ivuxolimab. V and J are TRBV14 and TRBJ2-1; 7 positions match TRBD2. The CDR3 DNA is TGTGCCAGCAGCCAAGAGTTAGGGACTACCAATTTGTACAATGAGCAGTTCTTC. Residues: CASSQELGTTNLYNEQFF.